A single sample is the source of the 14 T cell receptor beta chains below, sequenced in a study of T cells in Graves' hyperthyroidism and ophthalmopathy. RNA transcripts served as the template for amplifying TCR beta CDR3 regions. The HTBI set primed first-round TCR CDR3 RT-PCR. TCRdb called the multiplex PCR reads again in MiXCR, with one record for every CDR3 protein. The data hold over 450,000 distinct CDR3 sequences, with 17% observed a single time. Sequences were obtained from blood. The receptors were gathered from a woman younger than 30 with Graves' ophthalmopathy.

At least ten counts were recorded for this clonotype. The V call is TRBV7-2, the J call TRBJ2-3; TRBD1 matches at 7 bases. V was clipped by 5 bases and J by 8 bases; unmatched bases: 7. The CDR3 is 13 residues long. The germline gives CDR1 SGHTA, CDR2 FQGNSA. The CDR3 DNA reads TGTGCCAGCAGCGGAGGACAGGCCGGTACGCAGTATTTT. This gives the protein CASSGGQAGTQYF.

This clonotype was seen a handful of times. J is TRBJ2-7 and V is TRBV4-1, with 13 nucleotides matching TRBD2. This CDR3 is built from 16 residues. Germline values: CDR1 MGHRA, CDR2 YSYEKL. The ends lost 4 bases at V and 2 bases at J; junction bases unmatched: 5. The CDR3 DNA reads TGCGCCAGCAGCCTTCACGGGACTAGCGGGACCTACGAGCAGTACTTC. Encoded protein: CASSLHGTSGTYEQYF.

In its sample, this clonotype was seen many times. The V call is TRBV9, the J call TRBJ2-7; D gene ambiguous. Per germline, CDR1 SGDLS and CDR2 YYNGEE. V was clipped by 0 bases and J by 0 bases, with 7 bases between them. The CDR3 sequence is 14 residues long. CDR3 DNA: TGTGCCAGCAGCGTAGCTACCGACTCCTACGAGCAGTACTTC. This sequence encodes CASSVATDSYEQYF.

CDR3 in amino acids: CASSLGTQGVTGELFF. CDR3 sequence (DNA): TGTGCCAGCAGTTTAGGCACACAGGGGGTCACCGGGGAGCTGTTTTTT. V gene TRBV12-3 or TRBV12-4 combines with J gene TRBJ2-2; TRBD1 matches 8 bases. The CDR3 runs 16 residues. Losses at the gene ends were 1 base for V and 4 bases for J; bases not matched to a gene: 5.

This clonotype was found a few times. The chain carries TRBV9 and TRBJ2-2, with D tentatively TRBD1 or TRBD2 (5 bases each). With 2 bases removed from V and 4 bases from J, the gap between germline ends came to 12 bases. CDR1 and CDR2 from the germline V gene are SGDLS and YYNGEE. The CDR3 runs to 15 residues. The CDR3 loop is CASSVDSGFTGELFF. The CDR3 DNA sequence: TGTGCCAGCAGCGTGGACTCAGGGTTCACCGGGGAGCTGTTTTTT.

This clonotype was found many times. The chain combines TRBV28 with TRBJ2-7, with 9 bases aligning to TRBD1. The CDR3 loop spans 15 amino acids. CDR1 and CDR2 (germline): MDHEN, SYDVKM. The V segment lost 4 bases and the J segment 0 bases; nucleotides outside the gene matches: 4. The CDR3 sequence: CASSSGTGISYEQYF. CDR3 nucleotides: TGTGCCAGCAGTTCCGGGACAGGGATCTCCTACGAGCAGTACTTC.

In regard to this clonotype: A much larger clone sits a single nucleotide away, making a read error possible. This rearrangement joins TRBV30 to TRBJ2-1; 12 positions match TRBD2. This CDR3 spans 14 amino acids. Unmatched junction bases numbered 12, after V lost 8 bases and J lost 10 bases. Germline lookup yields CDR1 GTSNPN and CDR2 SVGIG (reference sequence). DNA for the CDR3: TGTGCCCGGAAGACTAGCGGGAGCCGGCGGGAGCAGTTCTTC. Protein sequence: CARKTSGSRREQFF.

There are a few counts of this clonotype. The gene calls are TRBV14 and TRBJ2-2; D gene uncertain. Trimming left V 1 base short and J 7 bases short, with 16 bases between. This CDR3 has 16 amino acids. Germline values: CDR1 SGHDN, CDR2 FVKESK. CDR3: CASSQASLAQGGELFF. In DNA, the CDR3 is TGTGCCAGCAGCCAAGCGAGTTTAGCTCAAGGCGGGGAGCTGTTTTTT. Drawing the rest from reference TRBV14 and TRBJ2-2, the complete variable domain is EAGVTQFPSHSVIEKGQTVTLRCDPISGHDNLYWYRRVMGKEIKFLLHFVKESKQDESGMPNNRFLAERTGGTYSTLKVQPAELEDSGVYFCASSQASLAQGGELFFGEGSRLTVL.

The table lists this clonotype with a few counts. This chain connects TRBV3-1 to TRBJ2-3; 11 bases line up with TRBD2. The V and J ends lost 0 bases and 3 bases, in that order; junction bases with no gene match: 8. This CDR3 has 18 residues. Per germline, CDR1 LGHDT and CDR2 YNNKEL (reference sequence). CDR3 DNA: TGTGCCAGCAGCCAAGATATACTAGCGGGAGTGTCGACAGATACGCAGTATTTT. As protein: CASSQDILAGVSTDTQYF.

This rearrangement joins TRBV20-1 to TRBJ2-5; 13 nucleotides line up with TRBD2. V lost 6 bases to trimming and J lost 2 bases; unmatched junction nucleotides: 0. Germline V gene lookup returns CDR1 DFQATT and CDR2 SNEGSKA (reference sequence). There are 13 residues in the CDR3. CDR3 nucleotides: TGCAGTGCGGGACTAGCGGGGCAAGAGACCCAGTACTTC. It is translated as CSAGLAGQETQYF.

This clonotype showed up many times. This chain uses TRBV18 with TRBJ1-1, with unresolved D. The CDR3 extends over 15 amino acids. The V end lost 2 bases, the J end lost 5 bases, and 15 bases lay between the germline ends. Germline values: CDR1 KGHSH, CDR2 LQKENI. CDR3 sequence (DNA): TGTGCCAGCTCACCAAGGAGGGCGCGGGAGACTGAAGCTTTCTTT. Translation gives CASSPRRARETEAFF.

This clonotype has more than one count but fewer than ten. The CDR3 DNA reads TGCAGTGCTAGACAGGGGTTGAGCAATCAGCCCCAGCATTTT. Translation gives CSARQGLSNQPQHF. The chain uses TRBV20-1 and TRBJ1-5, with a possible D match to TRBD1 (6 bases). The germline V gene encodes CDR1 DFQATT and CDR2 SNEGSKA (reference sequence). V lost 2 bases, J lost 1 base, and 9 bases lay in between. This CDR3 region has 14 residues.

The V gene is TRBV6-5, the J gene TRBJ1-3, with D possibly TRBD1 on 6 matching bases. The CDR3 has 14 residues. Germline values: CDR1 MNHEY, CDR2 SVGAGI. V dropped 6 bases and J dropped 3 bases, with 12 bases sitting between them. The CDR3 coding sequence is TGTGCCAGCAGCTACGGGACACTTGGAAACACCATATATTTT. Its translation is CASSYGTLGNTIYF.

This clonotype came up many times. Sequence at one end of the junction differs from germline and may be a read error. The CDR3: CSIEDPQASYEQYF. The CDR3 DNA sequence: TGCAGCATTGAGGACCCGCAGGCTTCCTACGAGCAGTACTTC. The chain has TRBV29-1 and TRBJ2-7; unclear D gene. This CDR3 is 14 amino acids long. Germline CDR1 is SQVTM and CDR2 is ANQGSEA.